The subject of this entry is one TCR beta chain. These data originate in a study of blood T cell repertoires in COVID-19. Study in general: The United States, Italy and Spain provided the acute and convalescent COVID-19 samples. Sources were T cells, B-cell-depleted T cells, or PBMCs; the material itself was cDNA or gDNA.

This table comes from immunoSEQ multiplex PCR, and its TCRdb copy is limited to in-frame clones, with some not included. This table has about 240,000 clones, 75% to 90% appearing once. The specimen sequenced was peripheral blood. The source of this sequence is a man aged 55 to 70 who had recovered from COVID-19.

The DNA for the CDR3 is TGTGCCAGCTCACAGTCGCTGCAAGGGAGCTCTGGAAACACCATATATTTT. As protein: CASSQSLQGSSGNTIYF. The genes are TRBV18 and TRBJ1-3; D remains ambiguous. The germline CDR1 and CDR2 sequences are KGHSH and LQKENI. There are 17 residues in the CDR3. V dropped 4 bases and J dropped 0 bases, with 16 bases sitting between them.